Below are 13 T cell receptor beta chains sequenced from a single sample in a study of T cell repertoires in cytomegalovirus infection (dated by TCRdb to about 2019). No antigen has been assigned to these receptors. Sequencer: Illumina HiSeq 1500. The public reads were quality trimmed at Q25 with fastp and then assembled into clones with MiXCR by TCRdb, keeping productive beta chains. Rows with one shared CDR3 protein collapse into an entry with the most common genes and DNA. In this sample the table shows fewer than 150,000 distinct CDR3 sequences, around 30% of which occur a single time. 40% to 45% of the sample goes to the ten largest clones. The meaning of the sample's treatment or condition label: in vitro stimulation with specific CMV peptide epitopes to enrich CMV-specific T cells. The input for sequencing was CD8+ T cells from cultured PBMCs, taken from culture after CMV antigen stimulation. The receptors stem from a human donor in good health (CMV status not recorded). Some clones in this sample may be carry-over from other donors' samples.

The chain has TRBV20-1 and TRBJ2-5; possibly TRBD1 for D (5 bases). The germline V gene has CDR1 DFQATT and CDR2 SNEGSKA (reference sequence). The length of the CDR3 is 13 residues. V was clipped by 1 base and J by 5 bases, with 11 bases between them. The CDR3 protein is CSARAGLWETQYF. CDR3 in DNA: TGCAGTGCTAGAGCAGGGCTTTGGGAGACCCAGTACTTC.

This clonotype has just a few counts. The CDR3 region has the DNA TGTGCCAGCAGTGAAGTGGTAGGGAACACTGAAGCTTTCTTT. Amino acids: CASSEVVGNTEAFF. This rearrangement joins TRBV6-1 to TRBJ1-1, with no clear D. V was cut by 1 base and J by 1 base, with 7 bases left in between. Germline V gene sequence: CDR1 MNHNS, CDR2 SASEGT. There are 14 residues in the CDR3.

V is TRBV5-6 and J is TRBJ2-3; possible D gene TRBD2, 7 bases. Germline V lookup: CDR1 SGHDT, CDR2 YYEEEE. The CDR3 has 15 residues. The V end was cut by 2 bases, the J end by 3 bases, with 13 bases between. In nucleotides, the CDR3 is TGTGCCAGCAGCTTAGGGGGGGCTGAAACAGATACGCAGTATTTT. It yields the protein CASSLGGAETDTQYF.

Many counts were recorded for this clonotype. This sequence joins TRBV7-2 and TRBJ1-6, with a weak D call TRBD1 (5 bases). Germline values: CDR1 SGHTA, CDR2 FQGNSA. V lost 6 bases, J lost 8 bases, and 20 bases lay in between. The length of the CDR3 is 16 residues. CDR3 sequence reads: CASRMTGTERYSPLHF. CDR3 DNA sequence: TGTGCCAGCAGGATGACCGGGACGGAGAGATATTCACCCCTCCACTTT.

The rearrangement links TRBV5-6 to TRBJ2-1, with 11 bases identical to TRBD2. The CDR3 is 17 residues long. CDR1 is SGHDT, CDR2 YYEEEE, per germline. After removal of 1 base from V and 8 bases from J, the junction contained 11 bases not matched to a gene. The CDR3 reads CASSLSKRLAGRDEQFF. The CDR3 DNA follows: TGTGCCAGCAGCTTGTCCAAAAGACTAGCGGGGAGAGATGAGCAGTTCTTC.

The V and J genes are TRBV6-5 and TRBJ2-7, with D uncertain. Germline-derived CDR1 and CDR2 are MNHEY and SVGAGI. V was clipped by 8 bases and J by 3 bases, with 8 bases between them. CDR3 length equals 11 residues. CDR3 in DNA: TGTGCCAGCCGGTTGGACTACGAGCAGTACTTC. As protein: CASRLDYEQYF.

This clonotype appeared a few times. The genes are TRBV5-1 and TRBJ1-6, with D unclear. Between the trimmed V and J ends, which lost 4 bases and 0 bases, there was a span of 14 bases. This CDR3 has 17 residues. Germline-derived CDR1 and CDR2 are SGHRS and YFSETQ. CDR3 nucleotides: TGCGCCAGCAGCCGGACTCAGCCGAGCTCCTATAATTCACCCCTCCACTTT. Its protein product is CASSRTQPSSYNSPLHF.

This clonotype was found many times. The rearrangement joins TRBV7-8 to TRBJ2-2; no clear D. CDR3 length: 16 amino acids. Trimming removed 0 bases from V and 7 bases from J, with 15 bases in between. CDR1 and CDR2 from the germline V gene are SGHVS and FQNEAQ. Here the CDR3 reads CASSLAVTRISGELFF. CDR3 DNA sequence: TGTGCCAGCAGCTTAGCTGTCACAAGAATTAGCGGGGAGCTGTTTTTT.

The V call is TRBV4-1, the J call TRBJ2-2; D may correspond to TRBD1 or TRBD2 (5 bases each). V was shortened by 5 bases and J by 3 bases, with 7 bases between the two germline ends. Germline loops: CDR1 MGHRA, CDR2 YSYEKL. The CDR3 contains 13 residues. CDR3: CASSLGDTGELFF. The CDR3 DNA is TGCGCCAGCAGCTTGGGGGACACCGGGGAGCTGTTTTTT.

This clonotype was picked up a small number of times. V usage is TRBV6-2 or TRBV6-3 and J usage is TRBJ2-1; 10 bases fit TRBD1. The CDR3 extends over 15 amino acids. The V gene end was trimmed by 5 bases and the J gene end by 4 bases; junction bases not matched to a gene: 5. In germline, CDR1 is MNHEY, CDR2 SVGEGT. CDR3 DNA: TGTGCCAGCAGTGACAGGGGGCAAAGGTACAATGAGCAGTTCTTC. Translation gives CASSDRGQRYNEQFF.

This chain uses TRBV4-1 with TRBJ2-3; D gene ambiguous. V lost 0 bases, J lost 4 bases, and 8 bases lay in between. The germline V gene has CDR1 MGHRA and CDR2 YSYEKL. The CDR3 runs to 14 residues. CDR3 in amino acids: CASSQEGMSDTQYF. The CDR3 DNA reads TGCGCCAGCAGCCAAGAAGGGATGTCAGATACGCAGTATTTT.

The J gene is TRBJ2-2, the V gene TRBV28; D may be TRBD2 (6 bases). The CDR3 is made up of 17 amino acids. The V end lost 2 bases, the J end lost 4 bases, and 17 bases lay between the germline ends. CDR1 MDHEN and CDR2 SYDVKM come from the germline V gene. The CDR3 bases are TGTGCCAGCAGTTTACTTGGAGGGATAGCTAGCACCGGGGAGCTGTTTTTT. Protein product: CASSLLGGIASTGELFF.

This chain joins TRBV27 and TRBJ1-5, with TRBD1 as a possible D gene (6 bases). V was trimmed by 7 bases and J by 0 bases, leaving 10 bases between them. This CDR3 has 14 residues. Per the germline V gene, CDR1 is MNHEY and CDR2 is SMNVEV (reference sequence). This CDR3 reads CASKNRDSNQPQHF. As DNA, the CDR3 is TGTGCCAGCAAAAACAGGGATAGCAATCAGCCCCAGCATTTT.